This T cell receptor beta chain appears in the sequencing data of a study of beta chain features in type 1 diabetes. Study summary: Sorted cells from all samples, numbering 107,917,701, were examined.

In this sample, this clone turned up a few times. Other DNA variants within this sample encode the same CDR3. This CDR3 region has 12 residues. Looked up from germline, CDR1 is GTSNPN and CDR2 is SVGIG (reference sequence). Trimming left V 0 bases short and J 5 bases short, with 6 bases between. cDNA synthesis used the whole RNA isolate, giving expressed TCRB sequences. Only in-frame clones appear in the TCRdb table, and some are missing; sequencing was by immunoSEQ multiplex PCR. Of around 310,000 clones listed, roughly 11% were seen once; the top ten hold 0.015% to 0.02%. Sequences were obtained from naive CD4+ T cells from blood. The chain combines TRBV30 with TRBJ2-3; tentative D call: TRBD2 (5 bases). This TCR came from a woman aged 25 to 45 in good health. In DNA, the CDR3 is TGTGCCTGGAGTGTACGGGGAGATACGCAGTATTTT. This translates into CAWSVRGDTQYF.